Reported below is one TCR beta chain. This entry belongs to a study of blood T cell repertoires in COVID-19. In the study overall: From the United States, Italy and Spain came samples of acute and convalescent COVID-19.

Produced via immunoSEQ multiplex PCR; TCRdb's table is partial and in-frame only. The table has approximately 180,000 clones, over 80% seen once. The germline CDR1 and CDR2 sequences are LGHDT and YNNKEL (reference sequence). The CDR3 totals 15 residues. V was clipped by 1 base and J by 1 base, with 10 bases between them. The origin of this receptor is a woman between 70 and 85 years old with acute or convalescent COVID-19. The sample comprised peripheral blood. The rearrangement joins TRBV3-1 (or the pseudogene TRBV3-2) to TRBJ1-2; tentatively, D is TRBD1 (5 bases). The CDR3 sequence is CASSQAPGNNYGYTF. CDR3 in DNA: TGTGCCAGCAGCCAAGCCCCAGGGAATAACTATGGCTACACCTTC.